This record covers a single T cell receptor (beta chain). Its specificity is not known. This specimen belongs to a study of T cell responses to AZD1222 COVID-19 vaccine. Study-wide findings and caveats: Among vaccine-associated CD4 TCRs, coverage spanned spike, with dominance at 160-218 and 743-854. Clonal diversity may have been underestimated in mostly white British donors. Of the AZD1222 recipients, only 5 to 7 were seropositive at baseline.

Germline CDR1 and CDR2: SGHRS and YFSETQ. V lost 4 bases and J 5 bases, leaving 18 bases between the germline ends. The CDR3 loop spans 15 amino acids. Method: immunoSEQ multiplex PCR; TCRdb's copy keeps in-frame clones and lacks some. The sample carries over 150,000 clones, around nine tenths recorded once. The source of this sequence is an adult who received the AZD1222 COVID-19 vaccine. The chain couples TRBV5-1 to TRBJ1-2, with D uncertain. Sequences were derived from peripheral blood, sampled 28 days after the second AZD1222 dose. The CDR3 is CASSPARVDEYGYTF. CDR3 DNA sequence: TGCGCCAGCAGCCCAGCGAGGGTGGACGAGTATGGCTACACCTTC.